These 27 T cell receptor beta chains were sequenced from one sample in a study of blood T cells in healthy people across ages. A second PCR, run for roughly 7 to 12 cycles, used a sample-barcoded 5' primer plus a J-beta primer mix. TCRdb processed the 5' RACE reads anew with MiXCR; each CDR3 protein has one entry. The sample holds about 640,000 distinct CDR3 sequences, around three fifths seen once. The sequenced material came from blood. These receptors were taken from a man in his sixties in good health.

The genes are TRBV29-1 and TRBJ2-2, with D perhaps matching TRBD1 or TRBD2 (5 bases each). Germline CDR1 is SQVTM and CDR2 is ANQGSEA. This CDR3 region has 14 residues. V was shortened by 7 bases and J by 0 bases, with 12 bases between the two germline ends. CDR3 protein: CSARAGPNTGELFF. As DNA, the CDR3 is TGCAGCGCGAGGGCAGGGCCGAACACCGGGGAGCTGTTTTTT.

The chain couples TRBV5-1 to TRBJ2-3, with TRBD1 as a possible D gene (5 bases). Germline lookup yields CDR1 SGHRS and CDR2 YFSETQ. The germline V and J ends were trimmed by 0 bases and 2 bases, with 10 bases remaining between them. The CDR3 loop spans 15 amino acids. The CDR3 reads CASSLGGPATDTQYF. CDR3 nucleotides: TGCGCCAGCAGCTTGGGGGGCCCTGCCACAGATACGCAGTATTTT.

The chain has TRBV10-3 and TRBJ2-5, with D maybe TRBD2 (6 bases). The CDR3 has 12 residues. CDR1 is ENHRY, CDR2 SYGVKD, per germline. The V and J ends lost 10 bases and 3 bases respectively, with 12 bases between them. The CDR3, as DNA: TGTGCCACCTCGGGGGAAGAAGAGACCCAGTACTTC. Its translation: CATSGEEETQYF.

This chain connects TRBV20-1 to TRBJ2-1; no definite D call. Germline CDR1 reads DFQATT; CDR2 reads SNEGSKA (reference sequence). The CDR3 loop spans 14 amino acids. V shed 3 bases and J shed 3 bases, with 12 bases lying between them. CDR3 sequence reads: CSASPRPRYNEQFF. As DNA, the CDR3 is TGCAGTGCTAGTCCTAGACCCCGCTACAATGAGCAGTTCTTC.

This clonotype was seen just once. This CDR3 reads CASSAGVVSNEQYF. The CDR3 region has the DNA TGTGCCAGCAGCGCAGGAGTGGTTTCCAATGAGCAGTACTTC. The chain has TRBV3-1 and TRBJ2-7; no clear D. Germline V CDR1 and CDR2: LGHDT, YNNKEL (reference sequence). The CDR3 sequence is 14 residues long. V lost 5 bases and J lost 7, with 18 bases in between.

V usage is TRBV5-1 and J usage is TRBJ2-2; TRBD1 agrees at 8 bases. The CDR3 is made up of 16 amino acids. V was clipped by 1 base and J by 1 base; unmatched bases: 3. Germline V gene sequence: CDR1 SGHRS, CDR2 YFSETQ. CDR3 DNA sequence: TGCGCCAGCAGCTTGCCCAGGGGGCAGAACACCGGGGAGCTGTTTTTT. It codes for CASSLPRGQNTGELFF.

In its sample, this clonotype was seen once. Without the conserved terminal phenylalanine or tryptophan, this CDR3 likely stems from a read error. The J gene is TRBJ1-2, the V gene TRBV6-6; 9 bases agree with TRBD1. V lost 2 bases, J lost 6 bases, and 4 bases stayed unmatched. Germline V lookup: CDR1 MNHNY, CDR2 SVGAGI (reference sequence). This CDR3 region has 14 residues. Written as DNA, the CDR3 is TGTGCCAGCAGTTACAGGGGACAGGGAGATGGCTACACCTTA. It translates to CASSYRGQGDGYTL.

The chain couples TRBV27 to TRBJ2-7; the D gene could be TRBD1 or TRBD2 (5 bases each). Germline loops: CDR1 MNHEY, CDR2 SMNVEV (reference sequence). V lost 5 bases, J lost 2 bases, and 22 bases lay in between. The CDR3 spans 17 residues. This CDR3 is CASSMPTTGQRTYEQYF. Written as DNA, the CDR3 is TGTGCCAGCAGTATGCCGACAACGGGGCAGAGAACCTACGAGCAGTACTTC.

The V gene is TRBV5-1, the J gene TRBJ2-7; 9 nucleotides agree with TRBD1. This CDR3 is built from 15 residues. Germline V gives CDR1 SGHRS, CDR2 YFSETQ. Germline trimming cut 0 bases from V and 6 bases from J; bases unmatched to any gene: 7. The CDR3 DNA reads TGCGCCAGCAGCTTGGAGCCCGGGACAGGGCTCGAGCAGTACTTC. It encodes CASSLEPGTGLEQYF.

This clonotype was counted only a few times. This chain links TRBV10-3 with TRBJ1-2; D call uncertain. The germline V gene has CDR1 ENHRY and CDR2 SYGVKD. The CDR3 consists of 12 residues. Trimming took off 4 bases at V and 8 bases at J, with 11 bases between the two ends. CDR3 coding DNA: TGTGCCATCAGTGTCGCAGGCTGGGGCTACACCTTC. This translates into CAISVAGWGYTF.

This clonotype was observed a few times. V gene TRBV20-1 combines with J gene TRBJ2-1; D ambiguous. The V gene's germline CDR1 is DFQATT and CDR2 SNEGSKA (reference sequence). The CDR3 runs to 14 residues. V dropped 3 bases and J dropped 1 base, with 10 bases sitting between them. CDR3 DNA sequence: TGCAGTGCTAGCGACCAATCTTCCTACAATGAGCAGTTCTTC. Translation: CSASDQSSYNEQFF.

The gene calls are TRBV25-1 and TRBJ2-3; 7 nucleotides agree with TRBD2. Germline CDR1 is MGHDK and CDR2 is SYGVNS. V shed 3 bases, J shed 0 bases, and the junction held 3 bases outside the gene matches. The CDR3 is 15 amino acids. The CDR3 bases are TGTGCCAGCAGTGATAGCGGGTCTAGCACAGATACGCAGTATTTT. Protein product: CASSDSGSSTDTQYF.

A few counts support this clonotype. The V gene is TRBV15, the J gene TRBJ2-5; D remains ambiguous. The V gene lost 5 bases and the J gene lost 1 base, with 5 bases spanning the gap. The germline CDR1 and CDR2 sequences are LNHNV and YYDKDF (reference sequence). The CDR3 length is 12 residues. The CDR3 nucleotides are TGTGCCACCAGCCGGTCCCAAGAGACCCAGTACTTC. Translated, it gives CATSRSQETQYF.

The chain has TRBV7-2 and TRBJ2-3; no firm D call. Trimming left V 2 bases short and J 1 base short, with 7 bases between. Germline CDR1 is SGHTA and CDR2 is FQGNSA. This CDR3 is 14 amino acids long. The CDR3 DNA is TGTGCCAGCAGCTTATCGTGGGGCACAGATACGCAGTATTTT. Translating it yields CASSLSWGTDTQYF.

This clonotype has a count of ten or more. The CDR3, as DNA: TGTGCCAGCAGCTTCCCACCCCCCGGGGAGACCCAGTACTTC. Its protein is CASSFPPPGETQYF. The V call is TRBV7-9, the J call TRBJ2-5; no clear D. The ends were cut back, 3 bases at V and 5 bases at J, with 13 bases in the middle. From germline, CDR1 is SEHNR and CDR2 FQNEAQ (reference sequence). The CDR3 spans 14 residues.

The CDR3 loop reads CASSPTTATRETQYF. The CDR3 nucleotides are TGTGCCAGCAGCCCTACGACTGCCACCAGAGAGACCCAGTACTTC. The chain carries TRBV7-2 and TRBJ2-5; D not resolved. Trimming shortened V by 5 bases and J by 4 bases, and 17 bases separated the two germline ends. Germline lookup yields CDR1 SGHTA and CDR2 FQGNSA. The CDR3 is 15 amino acids.

The chain is built from TRBV20-1 and TRBJ2-3; D is unclear. This CDR3 contains 13 residues. The germline CDR1 and CDR2 sequences are DFQATT and SNEGSKA (reference sequence). V gave up 0 bases and J gave up 3 bases, with 7 bases separating them. The CDR3: CSARDSGTDTQYF. The CDR3 DNA reads as TGCAGTGCTAGAGATTCCGGTACAGATACGCAGTATTTT.

The chain uses TRBV5-1 and TRBJ2-1; D remains ambiguous. CDR1 SGHRS and CDR2 YFSETQ come from the germline V gene. CDR3 size: 13 residues. Trimming stripped 4 bases from V and 7 bases from J, with 12 bases between. CDR3 loop: CASSANHGNEQFF. CDR3 nucleotides: TGCGCCAGCAGCGCCAACCATGGGAATGAGCAGTTCTTC.

The chain uses TRBV3-1 and TRBJ2-2, with D tentatively TRBD1 (6 bases). Trimming took off 10 bases at V and 5 bases at J, with 14 bases between the two ends. CDR3 length: 13 amino acids. Germline-derived CDR1 and CDR2 are LGHDT and YNNKEL (reference sequence). The CDR3 is CATNSRGTGELFF. CDR3 DNA: TGTGCCACCAATTCCAGGGGAACCGGGGAGCTGTTTTTT.

Regarding this clonotype: The junction departs from the called germline gene at one end, perhaps through a read error. The chain carries TRBV5-1 and TRBJ1-6, with unresolved D. The germline gives CDR1 SGHRS, CDR2 YFSETQ. The CDR3 loop spans 15 amino acids. Written as DNA, the CDR3 is TGCGCCGGCAGCTTGGGCTCATCTTCGAATTCACCCCTCCACTTT. Translation: CAGSLGSSSNSPLHF. Using reference TRBV5-1 and TRBJ1-6 for the parts outside the CDR3, the full variable domain is KAGVTQTPRYLIKTRGQQVTLSCSPISGHRSVSWYQQTPGQGLQFLFEYFSETQRNKGNFPGRFSGRQFSNSRSEMNVSTLELGDSALYLCAGSLGSSSNSPLHFGNGTRLTVT.

This clonotype was found a few times. The chain combines TRBV29-1 with TRBJ2-4; TRBD1 matches at 10 bases. The J call may be mistaken, given a closer DNA end match to TRBJ2-7. The germline gives CDR1 SQVTM, CDR2 ANQGSEA. This CDR3 has 13 residues. CDR3 in DNA: TGCAGCGCGCAGACAGGGGGCATAGGCGAGCAGTACTTC. This gives the protein CSAQTGGIGEQYF.

The chain links TRBV5-1 to TRBJ1-1, with D uncertain. Between the trimmed V and J ends, which lost 4 bases and 7 bases, there was a span of 20 bases. The CDR3 has 15 amino acids. Germline V gives CDR1 SGHRS, CDR2 YFSETQ. CDR3 bases: TGCGCCAGCAGCCCATGGAGTCGGTCGGGTGGTGAAGCTTTCTTT. It yields the protein CASSPWSRSGGEAFF.

The chain has TRBV28 and TRBJ2-1; no reliable D call. V was pared by 4 bases and J by 3 bases, with 19 bases between. This CDR3 has 17 amino acids. Germline values: CDR1 MDHEN, CDR2 SYDVKM. CDR3 DNA sequence: TGTGCCAGCAGTTCTCACATCCGGGCGGCAGACTACAATGAGCAGTTCTTC. As protein: CASSSHIRAADYNEQFF. Full variable domain (missing parts from reference TRBV28 and TRBJ2-1): DVKVTQSSRYLVKRTGEKVFLECVQDMDHENMFWYRQDPGLGLRLIYFSYDVKMKEKGDIPEGYSVSREKKERFSLILESASTNQTSMYLCASSSHIRAADYNEQFFGPGTRLTVL.

The rearrangement joins TRBV6-6 to TRBJ2-7; D perhaps matches TRBD1 (5 bases). V was clipped by 0 bases and J by 4 bases, with 13 bases between them. Germline V gene lookup returns CDR1 MNHNY and CDR2 SVGAGI (reference sequence). The length of the CDR3 is 15 residues. The CDR3 loop reads CASSYSNVPGYEQYF. CDR3 coding DNA: TGTGCCAGCAGTTACTCGAACGTCCCAGGGTACGAGCAGTACTTC.

The rearrangement joins TRBV15 to TRBJ2-1; D is perhaps TRBD2 (7 bases). CDR1 LNHNV and CDR2 YYDKDF come from the germline V gene (reference sequence). The CDR3 consists of 15 residues. Trimming took off 5 bases at V and 1 base at J, with 12 bases between the two ends. The CDR3 region is CATSRRGASYNEQFF. For the CDR3, the DNA is TGTGCCACCAGCCGCCGGGGGGCTTCCTACAATGAGCAGTTCTTC. Looking up the rest from reference TRBV15 and TRBJ2-1 gives the full variable domain: DAMVIQNPRYQVTQFGKPVTLSCSQTLNHNVMYWYQQKSSQAPKLLFHYYDKDFNNEADTPDNFQSRRPNTSFCFLDIRSPGLGDTAMYLCATSRRGASYNEQFFGPGTRLTVL.

This chain joins TRBV7-8 and TRBJ2-1; TRBD1 matches 9 bases. The germline V gene encodes CDR1 SGHVS and CDR2 FQNEAQ. V dropped 1 base and J dropped 5; count of bases not matched to a gene: 3. The CDR3 has 15 amino acids. The CDR3 sequence is CASSLEQGAHNEQFF. CDR3 bases: TGTGCCAGCAGCTTAGAACAGGGGGCACACAATGAGCAGTTCTTC.

The chain links TRBV7-2 to TRBJ2-7; 7 bases are shared with TRBD2. Trimming removed 2 bases from V and 5 bases from J; junction bases left unmatched: 9. Germline CDR1 reads SGHTA; CDR2 reads FQGNSA. The CDR3 covers 15 residues. The CDR3 spells CASSLQGGSFDEQYF. The CDR3 bases are TGTGCCAGCAGCTTACAGGGAGGGAGCTTCGACGAGCAGTACTTC.